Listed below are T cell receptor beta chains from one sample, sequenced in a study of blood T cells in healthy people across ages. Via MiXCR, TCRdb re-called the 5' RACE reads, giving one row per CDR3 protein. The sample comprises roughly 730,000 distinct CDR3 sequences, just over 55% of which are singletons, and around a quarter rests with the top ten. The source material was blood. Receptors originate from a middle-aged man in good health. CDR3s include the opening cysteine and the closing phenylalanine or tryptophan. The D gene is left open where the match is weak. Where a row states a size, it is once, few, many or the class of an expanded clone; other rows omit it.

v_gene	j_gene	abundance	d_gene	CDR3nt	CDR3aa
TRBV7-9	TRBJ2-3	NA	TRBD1	TGTGCCAGCAGCTTAGGAGGGGGCTCAGGCACAGATACGCAGTATTTT	CASSLGGGSGTDTQYF
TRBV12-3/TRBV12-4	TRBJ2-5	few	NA	TGTGCCAGCAGCCTCGCGATCCCGAGGCGAGAGACCCAGTACTTC	CASSLAIPRRETQYF
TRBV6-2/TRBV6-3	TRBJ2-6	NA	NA	TGTGCCAGCACACCTACTGAAATGGCGTTTTGGGGGGCCAACGTCCTGACTTTC	CASTPTEMAFWGANVLTF
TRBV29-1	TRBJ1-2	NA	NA	TGCAGCGTTGAGGAGGACAACTATGGCTACACCTTC	CSVEEDNYGYTF
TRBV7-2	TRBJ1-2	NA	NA	TGTGCCAGCAGCGCTCTCCATGGCTACACCTTC	CASSALHGYTF
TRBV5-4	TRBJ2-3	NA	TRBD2	TGTGCCAGCAGCCTTTCTAGCGGGAGGGCAACTAGCACAGATACGCAGTATTTT	CASSLSSGRATSTDTQYF
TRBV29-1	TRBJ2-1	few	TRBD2	TGCAGCGAAACACCGAGCGGGAGTGGAAGTGAGCAGTTCTTC	CSETPSGSGSEQFF
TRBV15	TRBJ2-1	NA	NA	TGTGCCACCAGCAGAGCGGAGTACAATGAGCAGTTCTTC	CATSRAEYNEQFF
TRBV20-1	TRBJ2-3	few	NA	TGCAGCGGACGACGGGATACCCACACAGATACGCAGTATTTT	CSGRRDTHTDTQYF
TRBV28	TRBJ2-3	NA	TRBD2	TGTGCCAGCAGTTCTCCCGGGAGCGGGGGGGGAGATACGCAGTATTTT	CASSSPGSGGGDTQYF
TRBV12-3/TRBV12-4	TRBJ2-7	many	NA	TGTGCCAGCAGTTCAAACTACGAGCAGTACTTC	CASSSNYEQYF
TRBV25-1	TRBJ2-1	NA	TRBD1	TGTGCCAGCAGTGGAAGGACAGGGGGGGACAATGAGCAGTTCTTC	CASSGRTGGDNEQFF
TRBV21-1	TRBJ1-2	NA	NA	TGTGCCAGCAGCGAAACAAGAGTACGGGGGGAGGGCTATGGCTACACCTTC	CASSETRVRGEGYGYTF
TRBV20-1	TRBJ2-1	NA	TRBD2	TGCAGTGCTACAACGGGGGGAGGTTACAATGAGCAGTTCTTC	CSATTGGGYNEQFF
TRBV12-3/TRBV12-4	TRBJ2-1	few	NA	TGTGCCAGCAGTTTAGATCCCAATGAGCAGTTCTTC	CASSLDPNEQFF
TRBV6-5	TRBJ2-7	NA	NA	TGTGCCAGCAGTTACATGGCAGGAAGCTCCTACGAGCAGTACTTC	CASSYMAGSSYEQYF
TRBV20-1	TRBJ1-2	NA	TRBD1	TGCAGTGCTCGACAGGGATATGGCTACACCTTC	CSARQGYGYTF
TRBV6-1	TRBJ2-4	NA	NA	TGTGCCAGCATCGAATCGTGGGACCCCGGGAACATTCAGTACTTC	CASIESWDPGNIQYF
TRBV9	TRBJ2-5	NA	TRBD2	TGTGCCAGCAGCGTAGTTAGCGGGGGCCCCCAAGAGACCCAGTACTTC	CASSVVSGGPQETQYF
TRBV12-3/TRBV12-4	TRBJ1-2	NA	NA	TGTGCCAGCAGTCCTAACAGGGCCTCCGACTATGGCTACACCTTC	CASSPNRASDYGYTF
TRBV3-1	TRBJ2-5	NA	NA	TGTGCCAGCAGCCCCCCGGGAACCGAGGAGACCCAGTACTTC	CASSPPGTEETQYF
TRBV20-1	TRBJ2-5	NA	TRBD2	TGCAGTGCTAGTCCGACTAGCGGGGGGATGTGGACCCAGTACTTC	CSASPTSGGMWTQYF
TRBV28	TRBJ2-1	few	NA	TGTGCCAGCAGAGTTGGAGTTTCGGGTTCCTACAATGAGCAGTTCTTC	CASRVGVSGSYNEQFF
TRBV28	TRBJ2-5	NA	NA	TGTGCCAGCAGTTGGGACAACAGCGGGGTACAAGAGACCCAGTACTTC	CASSWDNSGVQETQYF
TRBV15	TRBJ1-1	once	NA	TGTGCCACCAGCAGAGTGGCGGGCCCTGAAGCTTTCTTT	CATSRVAGPEAFF
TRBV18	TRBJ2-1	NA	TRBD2	TGTGCCAGCTCACCACCCGCTAGCGGGAGGAATGAGCAGTTCTTC	CASSPPASGRNEQFF
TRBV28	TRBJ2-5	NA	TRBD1	TGTGCCAGCACCGCTGGGGGACAGTACTACCAAGAGACCCAGTACTTC	CASTAGGQYYQETQYF
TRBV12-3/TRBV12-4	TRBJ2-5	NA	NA	TGTGCCAGCAGTTCCCGCGGGCGGACAACCAGGACTAAAGAGACCCAGTACTTC	CASSSRGRTTRTKETQYF
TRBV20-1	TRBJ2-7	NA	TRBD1	TGCAGTGCTAGAGCCGGGACAGGGGACTACGAGCAGTACTTC	CSARAGTGDYEQYF
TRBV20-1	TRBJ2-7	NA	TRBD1	TGCAGTGCTAAGGGGGCCTCCTACGAGCAGTACTTC	CSAKGASYEQYF
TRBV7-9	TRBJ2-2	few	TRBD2	TGTGCCAGCAGCTCCGAAGGACACGGACTAGACAACACCGGGGAGCTGTTTTTT	CASSSEGHGLDNTGELFF
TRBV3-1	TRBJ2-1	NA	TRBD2	TGTGCCAGCAGCCAAGTCGGCGGGAGGGCCTGGTATGAGCAGTTCTTC	CASSQVGGRAWYEQFF
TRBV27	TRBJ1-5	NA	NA	TGTGCCAGCAGCCGAGATGTACTCCAGCCCCAGCATTTT	CASSRDVLQPQHF
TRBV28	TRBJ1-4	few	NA	TGTGCCAGCAGTTCCCCGAGACAGGTCGGGAGAGAAAAACTGTTTTTT	CASSSPRQVGREKLFF
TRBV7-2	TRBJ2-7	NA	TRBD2	TGTGCCAGCAGCTTCGCGGGAGTCTACGAGCAGTACTTC	CASSFAGVYEQYF
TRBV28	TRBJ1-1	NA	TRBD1	TGTGCCAGCAGCCTAGACCAGGGGGCGCTTACTGAAGCTTTCTTT	CASSLDQGALTEAFF
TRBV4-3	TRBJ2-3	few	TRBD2	TGCGCCAGCAGCCAAGCTAGCGGGGGGGGCACAGATACGCAGTATTTT	CASSQASGGGTDTQYF